A single sample gave rise to the 3 T cell receptor beta chains below, sequenced in a study of blood T cell repertoires in COVID-19. The data were produced by immunoSEQ multiplex PCR, yet TCRdb's version contains in-frame clones alone and is incomplete. The sample consists of about 280,000 clones, around 83% of them appearing once. The sample was PBMCs or T cells enriched from blood (not recorded which). The receptors derive from a man in his forties who had been exposed to COVID-19.

The CDR3 region has the DNA TGTGCCAGCAGCTTGGAAGGAGGGTATACGCAGTATTTT. Amino acids: CASSLEGGYTQYF. The chain joins TRBV5-4 to TRBJ2-3; D may be TRBD2 (6 bases). The CDR3 length is 13 residues. Germline CDR1 and CDR2: SGHNT and YYREEE (reference sequence). V lost 0 bases to trimming and J lost 7 bases, with 9 bases between them. Full variable domain (remainder filled in from reference TRBV5-4 and TRBJ2-3): ETGVTQSPTHLIKTRGQQVTLRCSSQSGHNTVSWYQQALGQGPQFIFQYYREEENGRGNFPPRFSGLQFPNYSSELNVNALELDDSALYLCASSLEGGYTQYFGPGTRLTVL.

This clone was detected many times. This rearrangement joins TRBV30 to TRBJ2-7; the match to TRBD2 covers 12 bases. V shed 2 bases, J shed 3 bases, and the junction held 14 bases outside the gene matches. This CDR3 is 18 amino acids long. CDR1 is GTSNPN, CDR2 SVGIG, per germline (reference sequence). This chain's CDR3 is CAWSNTERLAGEYYEQYF. CDR3 coding DNA: TGTGCCTGGAGTAATACCGAACGACTAGCGGGAGAATACTACGAGCAGTACTTC.

In its sample, this clone was seen a few times. The sample contains more than one DNA sequence encoding this CDR3. The CDR3 sequence is CASRGQGDSPLHF. CDR3 sequence (DNA): TGTGCCAGTCGTGGGCAGGGGGATTCACCCCTCCACTTT. The chain links TRBV19 to TRBJ1-6; 7 nucleotides agree with TRBD1. CDR3 length: 13 amino acids. Germline V lookup: CDR1 LNHDA, CDR2 SQIVND (reference sequence). V lost 8 bases and J lost 8; bases outside the gene matches: 6.